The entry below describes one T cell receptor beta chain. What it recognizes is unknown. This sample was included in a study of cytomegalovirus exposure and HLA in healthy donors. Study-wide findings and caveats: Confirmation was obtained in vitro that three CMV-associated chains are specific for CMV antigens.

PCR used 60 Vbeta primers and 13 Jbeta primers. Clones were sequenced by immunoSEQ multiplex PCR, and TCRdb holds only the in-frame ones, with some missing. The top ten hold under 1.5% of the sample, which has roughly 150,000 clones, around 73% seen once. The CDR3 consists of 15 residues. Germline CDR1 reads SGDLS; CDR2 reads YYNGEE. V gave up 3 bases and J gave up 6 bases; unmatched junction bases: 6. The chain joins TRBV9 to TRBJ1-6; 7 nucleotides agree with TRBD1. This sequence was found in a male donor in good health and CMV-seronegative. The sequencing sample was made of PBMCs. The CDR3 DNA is TGTGCCAGCAGCGGACCGGGACAGACTAATTCACCCCTCCACTTT. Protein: CASSGPGQTNSPLHF.